Sequencing of this T cell receptor (beta chain) was carried out in a study of blood T cell repertoires in COVID-19. Across the whole study: Recovery among Cohort 3 donors was established by two negative PCRs, clearance, or symptom resolution.

Germline V gene sequence: CDR1 MDHEN, CDR2 SYDVKM. The CDR3 contains 15 residues. V lost 3 bases, J lost 1 base, and 5 bases stayed unmatched. Participants were aged roughly 18 to 90 years, lived in roughly 25 US areas, and enrolled virtually. Donors were grouped by their self-reported clinical history. Under the authors' procedure: Scientists estimated how many nucleated cells there were by amplifying reference gene primers. Using immunoSEQ multiplex PCR, the repertoire was profiled, and TCRdb retains in-frame clones only, with some absent. V, J and clone size derive from that table, while D and trimming were established from the DNA sequence. The sample lists 150,000 to 200,000 clones, 79% occurring once.

The sequencing sample was made of PBMCs or T cells enriched from blood (not recorded which). The chain uses TRBV28 and TRBJ1-2, with TRBD1 matching 7 bases. The receptor comes from a woman in her 70s in a cohort exposed to, infected with or recovered from COVID-19 (not recorded which). This CDR3 is CASSLIQGINYGYTF. CDR3 DNA sequence: TGTGCCAGCAGTTTGATACAGGGGATTAACTATGGCTACACCTTC.